What follows are 4 T cell receptor beta chains derived from one specimen sequenced in a study of blood T cell dynamics during melanoma immunotherapy. The table came from immunoSEQ multiplex PCR; TCRdb's copy has only in-frame clones and leaves some out. The sample consists of about 6,700 clones, roughly 85% of them appearing once. Time point specified: week 3, after first cycle of checkpoint inhibitor. The sequences come from blood, collected from a patient treated with checkpoint blockade. Receptors were obtained from a human donor with melanoma. Some clones in this sample may be carry-over from other donors' samples.

This clone was seen more than once but under ten times. The chain employs TRBV5-6 and TRBJ2-2; D remains ambiguous. Per germline, CDR1 SGHDT and CDR2 YYEEEE. The V end was cut by 0 bases, the J end by 0 bases, with 12 bases between. The CDR3 extends over 17 amino acids. This CDR3 reads CASSLASRYSNTGELFF. The CDR3 DNA reads TGTGCCAGCAGCTTGGCCTCCAGGTATTCGAACACCGGGGAGCTGTTTTTT. The whole variable domain, filled in from reference TRBV5-6 and TRBJ2-2, reads DAGVTQSPTHLIKTRGQQVTLRCSPKSGHDTVSWYQQALGQGPQFIFQYYEEEERQRGNFPDRFSGHQFPNYSSELNVNALLLGDSALYLCASSLASRYSNTGELFFGEGSRLTVL.

The chain employs TRBV10-2 and TRBJ2-1, with D perhaps TRBD1 (6 bases). The germline V gene encodes CDR1 WSHSY and CDR2 SAAADI. The CDR3 covers 15 residues. Trimming removed 6 bases at V and 1 base at J, with 13 bases between. The CDR3 loop is CASRGAGQSYNEQFF. The CDR3 DNA follows: TGCGCCAGCAGGGGGGCTGGACAGTCCTACAATGAGCAGTTCTTC.

This chain uses TRBV28 with TRBJ2-1, with D uncertain. Deletions cut 4 bases from V and 15 bases from J, with 19 bases between. The germline gives CDR1 MDHEN, CDR2 SYDVKM. The CDR3 sequence is 13 residues long. This CDR3 is CASSYPRAHERFF. CDR3 nucleotides: TGTGCCAGCAGTTACCCTCGGGCCCACGAAAGGTTCTTC. The variable domain in full, with the rest retrieved from reference TRBV28 and TRBJ2-1, is DVKVTQSSRYLVKRTGEKVFLECVQDMDHENMFWYRQDPGLGLRLIYFSYDVKMKEKGDIPEGYSVSREKKERFSLILESASTNQTSMYLCASSYPRAHERFFGPGTRLTVL.

The sample holds one count of this clone. The chain combines TRBV9 with TRBJ1-1, with 7 bases identical to TRBD1. V lost 4 bases, J lost 3 bases, and 6 bases stayed unmatched. The V gene's germline CDR1 is SGDLS and CDR2 YYNGEE. The CDR3 is 14 amino acids. CDR3 sequence: CASSLDDRDTEAFF. CDR3 sequence (DNA): TGTGCCAGCAGCTTGGATGACAGGGACACTGAAGCTTTCTTT.